A single sample gave rise to the 8 T cell receptor beta chains below, sequenced in a study of blood T cell repertoires in COVID-19. Data came from immunoSEQ multiplex PCR; TCRdb stores just in-frame clones and leaves some out. The sample lists some 250,000 clones; approximately 80% were seen once. The specimen sequenced was PBMCs or T cells enriched from blood (not recorded which). The receptors come from a man aged 35-49 years who had recovered from COVID-19.

This chain links TRBV11-3 with TRBJ2-1; 8 positions agree with TRBD2. Germline values: CDR1 SGHNT, CDR2 YENEEA. This CDR3 has 16 amino acids. Losses at the gene ends were 4 bases for V and 3 bases for J; bases not matched to a gene: 8. The CDR3 reads CASSSGGASFYNEQFF. Written as DNA, the CDR3 is TGTGCCAGCAGCTCCGGGGGGGCCTCTTTCTACAATGAGCAGTTCTTC.

This chain uses TRBV7-2 with TRBJ2-5, with a weak D call TRBD1 (5 bases). The CDR3 totals 14 residues. V was cut by 4 bases and J by 5 bases, with 14 bases left in between. Germline V gene sequence: CDR1 SGHTA, CDR2 FQGNSA. The CDR3 bases are TGTGCCAGCAGCTCCCAAGGGGTTGGGGAGACCCAGTACTTC. As protein: CASSSQGVGETQYF.

In its sample, this clone was seen a few times. This rearrangement joins TRBV7-2 to TRBJ1-2, with D unresolved. The CDR3 loop spans 12 amino acids. Germline loops: CDR1 SGHTA, CDR2 FQGNSA. Between the trimmed V and J ends, which lost 4 bases and 3 bases, there was a span of 6 bases. Here the CDR3 DNA reads TGTGCCAGCAGCTCCTCGGACTATGGCTACACCTTC. This translates into CASSSSDYGYTF.

This chain uses TRBV29-1 with TRBJ1-3, with no clear D. Trimming took 3 bases from V and 7 from J, leaving 13 bases between them. The CDR3 runs to 13 residues. Germline V gene lookup returns CDR1 SQVTM and CDR2 ANQGSEA. CDR3 DNA sequence: TGCAGCGTTGACGCGAACGGTATGAACACCATATATTTT. Translating it yields CSVDANGMNTIYF.

The genes are TRBV28 and TRBJ1-2; D is possibly TRBD1 (6 bases). Germline V gene sequence: CDR1 MDHEN, CDR2 SYDVKM. V shed 4 bases and J shed 8 bases, with 14 bases lying between them. The CDR3 consists of 13 residues. The CDR3 DNA follows: TGTGCCAGCAGTTCGGGGGGCGGCGGGGGCTACACCTTC. Translation: CASSSGGGGGYTF.

Points on this clone: Other DNA sequences from this sample encode an identical CDR3 as well. The CDR3 nucleotides are TGTGCCAGCAGTTTGATTCGGCAGGGGTGGAACACTGAAGCTTTCTTT. This gives the protein CASSLIRQGWNTEAFF. This chain joins TRBV27 and TRBJ1-1; D is perhaps TRBD1 (6 bases). CDR1 is MNHEY and CDR2 is SMNVEV in the germline V gene (reference sequence). Trimming cost V 3 bases and J 1 base, with 15 bases left between them. The CDR3 extends over 16 amino acids.

This clone was detected a few times. V usage is TRBV3-1 (or the pseudogene TRBV3-2) and J usage is TRBJ1-5, with D uncertain. Trimming removed 0 bases from V and 6 bases from J, with 9 bases in between. The CDR3 runs 14 residues. The V gene's germline CDR1 is LGHDT and CDR2 YNNKEL (reference sequence). The DNA of the CDR3 is TGTGCCAGCAGCCAAGAATATACCGGTCAGCCCCAGCATTTT. The encoded protein is CASSQEYTGQPQHF.

The chain recombines TRBV3-1 (or the pseudogene TRBV3-2) with TRBJ2-2; D might be TRBD2 (6 bases). This CDR3 region has 17 residues. Germline V CDR1 and CDR2: LGHDT, YNNKEL (reference sequence). The V end was cut by 5 bases, the J end by 7 bases, with 23 bases between. CDR3 nucleotides: TGTGCCAGCAGCTTACGAACTAGCCGGTCCGCTAGCGGGGAGCTGTTTTTT. Its protein product is CASSLRTSRSASGELFF.